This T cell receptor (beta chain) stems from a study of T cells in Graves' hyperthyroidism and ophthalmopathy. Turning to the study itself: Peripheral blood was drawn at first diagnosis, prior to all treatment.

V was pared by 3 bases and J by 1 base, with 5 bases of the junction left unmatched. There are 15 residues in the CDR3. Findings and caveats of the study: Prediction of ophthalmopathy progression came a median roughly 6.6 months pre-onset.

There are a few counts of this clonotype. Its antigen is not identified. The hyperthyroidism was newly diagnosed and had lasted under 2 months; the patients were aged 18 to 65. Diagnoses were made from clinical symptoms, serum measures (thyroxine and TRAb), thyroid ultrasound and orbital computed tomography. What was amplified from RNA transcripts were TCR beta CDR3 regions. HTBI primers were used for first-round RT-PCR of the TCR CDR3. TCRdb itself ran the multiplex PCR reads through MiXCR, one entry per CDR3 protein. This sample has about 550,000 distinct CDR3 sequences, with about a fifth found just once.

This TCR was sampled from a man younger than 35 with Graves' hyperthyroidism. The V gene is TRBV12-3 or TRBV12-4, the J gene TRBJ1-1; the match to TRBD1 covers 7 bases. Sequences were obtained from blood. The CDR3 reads CASSFVRGTNTEAFF. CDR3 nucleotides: TGTGCCAGCAGTTTTGTCAGGGGGACGAACACTGAAGCTTTCTTT.